Detailed here is one T cell receptor (beta chain). Other DNA variants within this sample encode the same CDR3. Naive CD8 cells comprised CD45RO-negative, CCR7-positively selected cells, excluding terminally differentiated effector memory CD45RA+ cells. Here immunoSEQ multiplex PCR was the method, and the copy in TCRdb shows in-frame clones only, minus some. The sample holds under 2,000,000 clones; over 85% are singletons and the top ten take around 1.2%. This entry comes from a study of shared clonotypes between healthy human individuals. As for the study in general: In total, the donors were two women and a few men aged 18 to 49.

V lost 2 bases, J lost 2 bases, and 6 bases stayed unmatched. The germline V gene has CDR1 MNHNS and CDR2 SASEGT. The CDR3 totals 16 residues. This receptor was taken from a man younger than 35 in good health. Source material: naive CD8+ T cells sorted from blood. The rearrangement links TRBV6-1 to TRBJ2-7; 10 positions agree with TRBD2. The DNA of the CDR3 is TGTGCCAGCAGTGAATGGGAGCGGGAGGGTACCTACGAGCAGTACTTC. It specifies CASSEWEREGTYEQYF.